In its sample, the clone carrying this T cell receptor beta chain was seen once. This CDR3 has 12 amino acids. The V gene's germline CDR1 is SGHRS and CDR2 YFSETQ. Trimming left V 8 bases short and J 6 bases short, with 12 bases between. The data stem from a study of blood T cell repertoires in COVID-19. Looking at the study overall: Italy, Spain and the United States were the sources of the convalescent and acute COVID-19 samples. PBMCs, B-cell-depleted T cells, or T cells were the source of the cDNA or gDNA that made up the material.

In the source study's methods: From reference gene primer amplification, estimates of nucleated cell counts were derived. Produced via immunoSEQ multiplex PCR; TCRdb's table is partial and in-frame only. V, J and clone size are those of that table, while D and trimming were read from the DNA. Of 150,000 to 200,000 clones listed, more than 75% are singletons. Sequencing input: peripheral blood. The chain has TRBV5-1 and TRBJ2-1, with a tentative D call TRBD1 (5 bases). The source is a man aged 40-55 years with acute or convalescent COVID-19. The CDR3 region is CASFDSINEQFF. For the CDR3, the DNA is TGCGCCAGTTTTGACAGTATCAATGAGCAGTTCTTC.